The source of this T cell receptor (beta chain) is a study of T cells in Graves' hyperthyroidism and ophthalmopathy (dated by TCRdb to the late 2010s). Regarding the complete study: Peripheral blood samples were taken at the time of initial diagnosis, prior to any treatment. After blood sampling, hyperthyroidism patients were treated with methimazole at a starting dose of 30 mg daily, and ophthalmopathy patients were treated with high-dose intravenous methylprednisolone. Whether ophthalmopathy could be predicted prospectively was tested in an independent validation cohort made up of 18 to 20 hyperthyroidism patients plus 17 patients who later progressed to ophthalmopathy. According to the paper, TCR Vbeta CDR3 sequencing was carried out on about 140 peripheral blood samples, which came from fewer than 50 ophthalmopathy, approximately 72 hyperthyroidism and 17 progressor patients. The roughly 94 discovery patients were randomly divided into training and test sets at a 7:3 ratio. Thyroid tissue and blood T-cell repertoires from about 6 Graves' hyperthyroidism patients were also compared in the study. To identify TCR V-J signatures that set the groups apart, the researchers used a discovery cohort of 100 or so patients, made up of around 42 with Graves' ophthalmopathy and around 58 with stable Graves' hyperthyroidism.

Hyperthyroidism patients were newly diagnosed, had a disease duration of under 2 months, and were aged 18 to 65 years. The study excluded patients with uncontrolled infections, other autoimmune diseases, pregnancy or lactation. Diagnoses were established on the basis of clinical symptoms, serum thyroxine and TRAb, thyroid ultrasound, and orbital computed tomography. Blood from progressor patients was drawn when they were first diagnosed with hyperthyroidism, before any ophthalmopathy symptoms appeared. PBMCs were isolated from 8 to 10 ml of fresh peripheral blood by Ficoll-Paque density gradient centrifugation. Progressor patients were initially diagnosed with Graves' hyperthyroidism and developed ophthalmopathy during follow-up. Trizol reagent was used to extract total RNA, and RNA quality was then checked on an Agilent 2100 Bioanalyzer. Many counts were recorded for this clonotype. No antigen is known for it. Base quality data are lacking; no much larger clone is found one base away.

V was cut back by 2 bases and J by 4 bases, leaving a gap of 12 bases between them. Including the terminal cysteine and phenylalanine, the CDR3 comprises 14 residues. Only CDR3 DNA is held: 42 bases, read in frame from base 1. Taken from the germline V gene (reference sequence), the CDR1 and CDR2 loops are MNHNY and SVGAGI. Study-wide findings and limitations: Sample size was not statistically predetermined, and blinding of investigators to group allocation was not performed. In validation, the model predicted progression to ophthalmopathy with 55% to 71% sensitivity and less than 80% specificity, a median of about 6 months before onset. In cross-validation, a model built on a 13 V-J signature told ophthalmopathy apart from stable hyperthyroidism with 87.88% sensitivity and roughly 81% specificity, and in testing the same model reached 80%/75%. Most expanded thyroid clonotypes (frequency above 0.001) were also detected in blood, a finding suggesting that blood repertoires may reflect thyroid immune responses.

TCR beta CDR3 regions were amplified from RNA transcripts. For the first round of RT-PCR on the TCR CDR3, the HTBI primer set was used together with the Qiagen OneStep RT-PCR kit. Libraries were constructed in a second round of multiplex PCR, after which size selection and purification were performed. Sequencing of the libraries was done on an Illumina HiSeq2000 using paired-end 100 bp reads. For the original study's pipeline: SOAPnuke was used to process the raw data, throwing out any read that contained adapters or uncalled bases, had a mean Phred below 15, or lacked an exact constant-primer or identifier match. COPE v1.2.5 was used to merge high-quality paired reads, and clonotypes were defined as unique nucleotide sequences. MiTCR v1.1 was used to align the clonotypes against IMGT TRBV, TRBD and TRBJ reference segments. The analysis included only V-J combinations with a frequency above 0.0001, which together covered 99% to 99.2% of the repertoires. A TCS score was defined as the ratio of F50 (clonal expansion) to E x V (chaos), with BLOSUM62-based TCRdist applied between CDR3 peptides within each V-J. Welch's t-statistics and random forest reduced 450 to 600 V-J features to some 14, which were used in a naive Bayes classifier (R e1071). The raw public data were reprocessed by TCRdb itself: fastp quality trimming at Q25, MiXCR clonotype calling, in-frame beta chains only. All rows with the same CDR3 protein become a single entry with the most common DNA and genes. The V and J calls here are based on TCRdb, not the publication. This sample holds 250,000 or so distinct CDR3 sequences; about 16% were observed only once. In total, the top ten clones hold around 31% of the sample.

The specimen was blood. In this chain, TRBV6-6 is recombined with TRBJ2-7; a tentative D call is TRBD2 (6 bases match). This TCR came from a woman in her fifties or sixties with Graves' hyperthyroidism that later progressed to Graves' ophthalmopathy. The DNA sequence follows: TGTGCCAGCAGTTACGGGGACTCCGCTTACGAGCAGTACTTC. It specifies CASSYGDSAYEQYF.